This T cell receptor (beta chain) appears in the sequencing data of a study of shared clonotypes between healthy human individuals. Whole-study context: Each donor's CD4 naive and CD4 memory cells filled three plates apiece, CD8 naive two, and CD8 memory one.

In its sample, this clone was seen once. No antigen is known for it. This table comes from immunoSEQ multiplex PCR, and its TCRdb copy is limited to in-frame clones, with some not included. The repertoire holds millions of clones, approximately 93% seen once, with 0.35% to 0.5% in the top ten. Only Caucasian adults living in Nashville, Tennessee made up the donor group. CDR3 length: 15 residues. Trimming shortened V by 7 bases and J by 0 bases, and 13 bases separated the two germline ends. Looked up from germline, CDR1 is MNHNY and CDR2 is SVGAGI (reference sequence). General study points: Having only a few donors restricted how much genetic and exposure-history diversity was captured.

This chain links TRBV6-6 with TRBJ2-1; perhaps TRBD1 as D (6 bases). The material sequenced was naive CD4+ T cells from PBMCs. Subset in this sample: CD45RA+ positively selected. The receptor was derived from a man between 18 and 35 years old in good health. Some clones in this sample may be carry-over from other donors' samples. The CDR3 loop reads CASNLGGASYNEQFF. In nucleotides, the CDR3 is TGTGCCAGCAACCTTGGGGGCGCCTCCTACAATGAGCAGTTCTTC.